This TCR beta chain was obtained from a study of cytomegalovirus exposure and HLA in healthy donors. General observations from the study: Cytomegalovirus association was assigned to 170 or so TCR beta chains. When analyzed later, a missense DCLRE1C variant was found to be linked to TCR beta V- and J-gene trimming. A later analysis reported that several of the most significant clusters appeared to be linked to common viral pathogens, among them Epstein-Barr virus. In a later analysis, specific HLA alleles were associated with 16,000 or so TCR beta sequences at a 0.05 false discovery rate.

V was clipped by 3 bases and J by 6 bases; unmatched bases: 12. The germline V gene has CDR1 MNHNS and CDR2 SASEGT. The length of the CDR3 is 16 residues. Notes on this clone: Antigen unknown.

The PCR ran on 60 Vbeta and 13 Jbeta primers. The method was immunoSEQ multiplex PCR; TCRdb's version includes in-frame clones alone and lacks a portion of them. The data contain about 130,000 clones, around 77% of them singletons. The rearrangement joins TRBV6-1 to TRBJ2-5; 8 bases align to TRBD2. The receptor's source is a woman aged 35 to 49 in good health and CMV-seropositive. The sequencing input was PBMCs. The CDR3 reads CASSELLSLADKTQYF. In DNA form, the CDR3 reads TGTGCCAGCAGTGAGTTGCTTTCACTAGCGGATAAGACCCAGTACTTC.